This T cell receptor beta chain originates from a study of blood T cell repertoires in COVID-19. Study at large: Sources were T cells, B-cell-depleted T cells, or PBMCs; the material itself was cDNA or gDNA.

Assignment of participants to cohorts was predicated upon participant-reported clinical history. Sequencing was performed with immunoSEQ multiplex PCR; in TCRdb, only in-frame clones are kept and a portion is missing. The table lists around 200,000 clones, roughly 87% of them singletons, with about 9.4% in the top ten. V lost 4 bases to trimming and J lost 4 bases; unmatched junction nucleotides: 6. The CDR3 totals 14 residues. Germline loops: CDR1 SGHTA, CDR2 FQGNSA. The sequencing input was PBMCs or T cells enriched from blood (not recorded which). The genes are TRBV7-2 and TRBJ2-5; 7 bases match TRBD1. This clonotype originated in a man younger than 35 with acute COVID-19. Here the CDR3 DNA reads TGTGCCAGCAGCTCGACAGGGCTGCCAGAGACCCAGTACTTC. Amino acids: CASSSTGLPETQYF.